The 10 T cell receptor beta chains given below trace back to one sample, sequenced in a study of T cell repertoires in MIS-A myocarditis. Method: immunoSEQ multiplex PCR; TCRdb's copy keeps in-frame clones and lacks some. Of some 6,100 clones listed, about 77% are singletons. Source material: interventricular septum heart tissue obtained at autopsy. These receptor sequences come from a man aged 18 to 30 with fulminant myocarditis from multisystem inflammatory syndrome in adults (MIS-A) after COVID-19.

This chain connects TRBV5-4 to TRBJ2-7; D is undetermined. The CDR3 spans 13 residues. The V end was cut by 0 bases, the J end by 6 bases, with 10 bases between. Germline CDR1 SGHNT, CDR2 YYREEE (reference sequence). The CDR3 loop reads CASSLVTATEQYF. The CDR3 DNA sequence: TGTGCCAGCAGCTTGGTGACCGCCACCGAGCAGTACTTC.

The gene calls are TRBV7-8 and TRBJ1-1; possibly TRBD1 for D (5 bases). Germline V gene data show CDR1 as SGHVS and CDR2 as FQNEAQ. V lost 1 base, J lost 8 bases, and 8 bases lay in between. This CDR3 is built from 12 residues. The DNA of the CDR3 is TGTGCCAGCAGCTTAGGGGCAGGGGAAGCTTTCTTT. This sequence encodes CASSLGAGEAFF.

This chain uses TRBV5-1 with TRBJ2-1; the D is unclear. Trimming pared 0 bases from V and 10 bases from J, leaving 5 bases between. Germline loops: CDR1 SGHRS, CDR2 YFSETQ. The CDR3 runs 11 residues. The CDR3 DNA sequence: TGCGCCAGCAGCTTGGGAGGCGAGCAGTTCTTC. The encoded protein is CASSLGGEQFF.

This clone showed up just a few times. The gene calls are TRBV18 and TRBJ1-1; D ambiguous. Trimming removed 6 bases at V and 0 bases at J, with 20 bases between. The germline CDR1 and CDR2 sequences are KGHSH and LQKENI. The CDR3 totals 17 residues. The CDR3 bases are TGTGCCAGCTCGACCGGGCAGGAATACTACATGAACACTGAAGCTTTCTTT. Its translation: CASSTGQEYYMNTEAFF.

This chain joins TRBV4-3 and TRBJ1-1; the match to TRBD1 covers 9 bases. CDR3 size: 16 residues. CDR1 and CDR2 (germline): LGHNA, YSLEER. The V and J ends lost 4 bases and 4 bases, in that order; junction bases with no gene match: 10. In nucleotides, the CDR3 is TGCGCCAGCAGCCCCGAGACAGGGGGTTTAGGCACTGAAGCTTTCTTT. Translation: CASSPETGGLGTEAFF.

V gene TRBV6-5 combines with J gene TRBJ2-6, with 9 bases aligning to TRBD1. The CDR3 spans 16 residues. V was clipped by 4 bases and J by 5 bases; unmatched bases: 6. The germline CDR1 and CDR2 sequences are MNHEY and SVGAGI. The CDR3 reads CASSFWDRARANVLTF. The CDR3, as DNA: TGTGCCAGCAGTTTTTGGGACAGGGCGCGGGCCAACGTCCTGACTTTC.

CDR3 nucleotides: TGTGCCAGCAGCTTAACCGGGGGAGGGTACACAGATACGCAGTATTTT. Protein: CASSLTGGGYTDTQYF. The chain employs TRBV11-2 and TRBJ2-3, with TRBD2 matching 7 bases. J lost 2 bases, V lost 2 bases, and 7 bases had no gene match. Germline V gene data show CDR1 as SGHAT and CDR2 as FQNNGV. The CDR3 extends over 16 amino acids.

V usage is TRBV24-1 and J usage is TRBJ2-5; no clear D. Germline V gene data show CDR1 as KGHDR and CDR2 as SFDVKD. Trimming shortened V by 0 bases and J by 7 bases, and 5 bases separated the two germline ends. The CDR3 extends over 12 amino acids. CDR3 nucleotide sequence: TGTGCCACCAGTGATTTGTGGGGGACCCAGTACTTC. It specifies CATSDLWGTQYF.

This clone was seen only a few times. CDR3 amino acids: CASRFGQGNEQFF. The CDR3 nucleotides read TGCGCCAGCAGATTCGGACAGGGCAATGAGCAGTTCTTC. The V call is TRBV5-1, the J call TRBJ2-1; TRBD1 matches 8 bases. V gave up 5 bases and J gave up 6 bases; unmatched junction bases: 4. The CDR3 is 13 residues long. Per germline, CDR1 SGHRS and CDR2 YFSETQ.

On this clone itself: The junction departs from the called germline gene at one end, perhaps through a read error. This chain links TRBV28 with TRBJ1-4, with TRBD1 as a possible D gene (6 bases). CDR1 is MDHEN, CDR2 SYDVKM, per germline. There are 13 residues in the CDR3. Here the CDR3 DNA reads TGTGCCAGCAGTCCAGGGGACACCCGAATCTGTCTTTTT. This gives the protein CASSPGDTRICLF.